This T cell receptor beta chain was recovered during a study of blood T cells in healthy people across ages. For the study at large: Every two T cells gave about one barcoded beta molecule via template switching.

A J-beta primer mix and a sample-barcoded 5' primer were used in a second PCR of roughly 6 to 12 cycles. TCRdb called the 5' RACE reads again in MiXCR, with one record for every CDR3 protein. The sample carries more than 1.4 million distinct CDR3 sequences, around two fifths recorded once. Overall study results and limits: Shifts in expanded clonotypes may have been confounded by donor CMV status, which was unknown. Unsorted PBMCs ruled out conclusive naive versus antigen-experienced comparison.

V shed 1 base and J 1 base; nucleotides not matched to a gene: 9. The germline V gene encodes CDR1 SGHAT and CDR2 FQNNGV. The CDR3 is 17 amino acids. A few counts support this clonotype. Its antigen is still unknown. Sequenced material: blood. The clonotype was recovered from a woman in her late teens or twenties in good health. This sequence joins TRBV11-2 and TRBJ2-5, with 7 positions matching TRBD2. This CDR3 is CASSLGSGLGFQETQYF. For the CDR3, the DNA is TGTGCCAGCAGCTTAGGCAGTGGACTAGGGTTCCAAGAGACCCAGTACTTC.